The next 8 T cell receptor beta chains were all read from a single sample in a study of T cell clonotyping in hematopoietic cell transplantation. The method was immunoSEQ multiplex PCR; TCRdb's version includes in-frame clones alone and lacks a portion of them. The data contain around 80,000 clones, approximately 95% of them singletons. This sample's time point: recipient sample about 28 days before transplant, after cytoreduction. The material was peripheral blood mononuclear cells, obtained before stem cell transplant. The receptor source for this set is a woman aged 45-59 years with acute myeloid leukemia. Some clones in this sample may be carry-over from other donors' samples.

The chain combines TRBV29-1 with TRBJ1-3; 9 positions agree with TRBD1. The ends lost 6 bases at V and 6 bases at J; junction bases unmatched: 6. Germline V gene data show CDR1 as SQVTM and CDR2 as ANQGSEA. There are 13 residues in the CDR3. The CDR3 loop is CSVARDRVNTIYF. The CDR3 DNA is TGCAGCGTGGCCCGGGACAGGGTAAACACCATATATTTT. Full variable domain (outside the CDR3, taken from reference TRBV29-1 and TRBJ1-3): SAVISQKPSRDICQRGTSLTIQCQVDSQVTMMFWYRQQPGQSLTLIATANQGSEATYESGFVIDKFPISRPNLTFSTLTVSNMSPEDSSIYLCSVARDRVNTIYFGEGSWLTVV.

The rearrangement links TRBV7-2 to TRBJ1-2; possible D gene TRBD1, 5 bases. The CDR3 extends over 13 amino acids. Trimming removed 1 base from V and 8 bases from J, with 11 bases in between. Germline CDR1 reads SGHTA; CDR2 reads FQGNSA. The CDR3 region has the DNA TGTGCCAGCAGCTTAGACAGGACAAGAGGCTACACCTTC. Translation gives CASSLDRTRGYTF.

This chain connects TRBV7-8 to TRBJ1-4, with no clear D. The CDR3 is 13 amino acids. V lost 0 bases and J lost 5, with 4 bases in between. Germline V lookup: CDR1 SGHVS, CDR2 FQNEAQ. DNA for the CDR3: TGTGCCAGCAGCTTAGCGGGGAATGAAAAACTGTTTTTT. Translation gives CASSLAGNEKLFF. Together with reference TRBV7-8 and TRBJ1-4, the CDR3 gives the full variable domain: GAGVSQSPRYKVAKRGQDVALRCDPISGHVSLFWYQQALGQGPEFLTYFQNEAQLDKSGLPSDRFFAERPEGSVSTLKIQRTQQEDSAVYLCASSLAGNEKLFFGSGTQLSVL.

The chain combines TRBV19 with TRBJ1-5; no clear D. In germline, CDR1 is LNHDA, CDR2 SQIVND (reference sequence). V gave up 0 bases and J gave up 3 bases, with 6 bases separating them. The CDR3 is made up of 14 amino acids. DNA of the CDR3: TGTGCCAGTAGTATAGACACTTTCAATCAGCCCCAGCATTTT. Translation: CASSIDTFNQPQHF.

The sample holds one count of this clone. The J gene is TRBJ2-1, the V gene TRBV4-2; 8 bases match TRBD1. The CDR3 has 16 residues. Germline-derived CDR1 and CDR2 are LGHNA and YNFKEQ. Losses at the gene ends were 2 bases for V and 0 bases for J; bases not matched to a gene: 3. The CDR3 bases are TGTGCCAGCAGCCAATCCGGACAGGGCTCCTACAATGAGCAGTTCTTC. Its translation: CASSQSGQGSYNEQFF.

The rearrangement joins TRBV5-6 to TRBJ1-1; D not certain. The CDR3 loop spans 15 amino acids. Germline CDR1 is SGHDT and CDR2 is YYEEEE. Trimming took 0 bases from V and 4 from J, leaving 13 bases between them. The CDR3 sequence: CASSLGEGSSTEAFF. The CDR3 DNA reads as TGTGCCAGCAGCTTGGGGGAGGGTTCAAGCACTGAAGCTTTCTTT. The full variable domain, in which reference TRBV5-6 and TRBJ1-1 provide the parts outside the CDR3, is DAGVTQSPTHLIKTRGQQVTLRCSPKSGHDTVSWYQQALGQGPQFIFQYYEEEERQRGNFPDRFSGHQFPNYSSELNVNALLLGDSALYLCASSLGEGSSTEAFFGQGTRLTVV.

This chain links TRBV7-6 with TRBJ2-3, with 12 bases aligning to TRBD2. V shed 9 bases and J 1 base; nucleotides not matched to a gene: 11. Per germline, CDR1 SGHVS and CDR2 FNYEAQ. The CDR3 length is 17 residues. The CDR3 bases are TGTGCCAGTAGCAAGAGGACTAGCGGGATTGGCACAGATACGCAGTATTTT. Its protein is CASSKRTSGIGTDTQYF.

CDR3 sequence: CASTDPGLAGQETQYF. CDR3 sequence (DNA): TGTGCCAGTACCGACCCGGGACTAGCGGGACAAGAGACCCAGTACTTC. The chain recombines TRBV19 with TRBJ2-5, with 13 bases matching TRBD2. Germline CDR1 reads LNHDA; CDR2 reads SQIVND (reference sequence). The CDR3 runs 16 residues. With 7 bases clipped from V and 2 bases from J, the junction kept 7 bases outside the gene matches.